This T cell receptor (beta chain) was obtained from a study of graft-versus-host responses after intestinal transplantation. Worth noting for this clone: Its antigen is as yet unknown.

Assay used: immunoSEQ multiplex PCR; TCRdb lists only in-frame clones, some missing. This table has about 93,000 clones, approximately 92% appearing once. CDR3 size: 15 residues. V was cut by 1 base and J by 6 bases, with 15 bases left in between. Germline V gene sequence: CDR1 MNHNS, CDR2 SASEGT. The receptor comes from a human donor who received an intestinal transplant. Material: unstimulated CD8+ T cells sorted from spleen or lymph node cells, obtained before intestinal transplant. The rearrangement joins TRBV6-1 to TRBJ1-1; D is perhaps TRBD1 (5 bases). CDR3 coding DNA: TGTGCCAGCAGTGAAGATTATCAGGGTGGCGCTGAAGCTTTCTTT. It encodes CASSEDYQGGAEAFF.